This TCR beta chain was profiled in a study of identical twins. The V end was cut by 0 bases, the J end by 5 bases, with 7 bases between. CDR1 and CDR2 (germline): DFQATT, SNEGSKA (reference sequence). This CDR3 region has 13 residues. TCRdb itself ran the 5' RACE reads through MiXCR, one entry per CDR3 protein. The table shows about 720,000 distinct CDR3 sequences, with roughly 20% occurring only once. This sample was shared with a second study, whose subject was T cells expressing NK-cell markers. This second report adds: Several experiments employed an anti-gamma-delta TCR antibody to confine sorting to alpha-beta TCR T cells.

Input material: PBMCs. This receptor was obtained from a woman aged 18-35 years in good health. The rearrangement uses TRBV20-1 and TRBJ2-2, with unresolved D. As DNA, the CDR3 is TGCAGTGCTAGAGAAGTTAAGACCGGGGAGCTGTTTTTT. This codes for CSAREVKTGELFF.